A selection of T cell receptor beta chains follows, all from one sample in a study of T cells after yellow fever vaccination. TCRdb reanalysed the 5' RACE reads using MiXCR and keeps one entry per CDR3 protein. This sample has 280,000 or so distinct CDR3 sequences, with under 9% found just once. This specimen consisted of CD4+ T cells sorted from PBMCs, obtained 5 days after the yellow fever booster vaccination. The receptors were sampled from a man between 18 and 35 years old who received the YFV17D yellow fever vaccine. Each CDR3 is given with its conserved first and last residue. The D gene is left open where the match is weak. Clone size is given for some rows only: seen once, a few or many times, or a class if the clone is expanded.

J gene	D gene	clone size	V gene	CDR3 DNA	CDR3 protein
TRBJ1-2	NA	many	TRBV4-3	TGCGCCAGCAGCCAAGATCTCCCGGCAGACCTAGCCTATGGCTACACCTTC	CASSQDLPADLAYGYTF
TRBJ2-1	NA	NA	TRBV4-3	TGCGCCAGCAGCCAAGATACGCGGATCAATGAGCAGTTCTTC	CASSQDTRINEQFF
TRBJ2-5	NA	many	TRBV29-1	TGCAGCGGGGGGAGACAAGAGACCCAGTACTTC	CSGGRQETQYF
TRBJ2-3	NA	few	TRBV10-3	TGTGCCATCAGTCCCTCCGGGGATACGCAGTATTTT	CAISPSGDTQYF
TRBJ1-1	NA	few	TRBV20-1	TGCAGTGGCAGGCAAGGAGCCACTGAAGCTTTCTTT	CSGRQGATEAFF
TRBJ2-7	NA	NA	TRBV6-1	TGTGCCAGCAGTGGGGGGATTCTCTACGAGCAGTACTTC	CASSGGILYEQYF
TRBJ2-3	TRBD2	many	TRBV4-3	TGCGCCAGCAGCCAAGATCGGAGGACTAGCGGGGGGCAGCAGTATTTT	CASSQDRRTSGGQQYF
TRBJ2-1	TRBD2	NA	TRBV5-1	TGCGCCAGCTCTTACCTAGCGGGGGGGCCGGATGAGCAGTTCTTC	CASSYLAGGPDEQFF
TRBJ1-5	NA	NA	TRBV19	TGTGCCAGTAGTATGTGGGGGTACGGCAATCAGCCCCAGCATTTT	CASSMWGYGNQPQHF
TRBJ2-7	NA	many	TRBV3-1	TGTGCCAGCAGCCGTGTGGGGGGTTCCGAGCAGTACTTC	CASSRVGGSEQYF